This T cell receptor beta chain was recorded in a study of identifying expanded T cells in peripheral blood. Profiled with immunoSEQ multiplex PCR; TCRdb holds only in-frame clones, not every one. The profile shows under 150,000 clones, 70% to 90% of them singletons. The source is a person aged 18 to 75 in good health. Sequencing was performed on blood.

The DNA of the CDR3 is TGTGCCAGCAGACCCGGACGGGACTCTGGAAACACCATATATTTT. Translation gives CASRPGRDSGNTIYF. This rearrangement joins TRBV5-4 to TRBJ1-3; D is ambiguous. V was pared by 5 bases and J by 0 bases, with 12 bases between. This CDR3 region has 15 residues. Germline loops: CDR1 SGHNT, CDR2 YYREEE (reference sequence). The full variable domain, its missing parts supplied by reference TRBV5-4 and TRBJ1-3, is ETGVTQSPTHLIKTRGQQVTLRCSSQSGHNTVSWYQQALGQGPQFIFQYYREEENGRGNFPPRFSGLQFPNYSSELNVNALELDDSALYLCASRPGRDSGNTIYFGEGSWLTVV.